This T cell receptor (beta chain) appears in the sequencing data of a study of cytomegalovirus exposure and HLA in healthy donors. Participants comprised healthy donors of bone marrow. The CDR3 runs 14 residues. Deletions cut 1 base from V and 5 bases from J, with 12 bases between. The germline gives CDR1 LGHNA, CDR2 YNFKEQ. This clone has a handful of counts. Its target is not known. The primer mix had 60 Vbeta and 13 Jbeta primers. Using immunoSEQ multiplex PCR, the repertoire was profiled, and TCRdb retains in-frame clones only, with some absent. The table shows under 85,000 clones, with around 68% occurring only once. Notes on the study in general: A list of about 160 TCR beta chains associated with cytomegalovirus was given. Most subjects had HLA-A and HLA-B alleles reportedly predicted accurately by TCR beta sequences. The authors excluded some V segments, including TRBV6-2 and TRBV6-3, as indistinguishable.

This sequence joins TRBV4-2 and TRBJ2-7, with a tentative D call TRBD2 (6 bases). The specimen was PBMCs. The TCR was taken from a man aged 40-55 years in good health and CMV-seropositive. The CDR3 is CASSQVGSGDEQYF. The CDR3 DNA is TGTGCCAGCAGCCAAGTCGGGAGTGGAGACGAGCAGTACTTC.